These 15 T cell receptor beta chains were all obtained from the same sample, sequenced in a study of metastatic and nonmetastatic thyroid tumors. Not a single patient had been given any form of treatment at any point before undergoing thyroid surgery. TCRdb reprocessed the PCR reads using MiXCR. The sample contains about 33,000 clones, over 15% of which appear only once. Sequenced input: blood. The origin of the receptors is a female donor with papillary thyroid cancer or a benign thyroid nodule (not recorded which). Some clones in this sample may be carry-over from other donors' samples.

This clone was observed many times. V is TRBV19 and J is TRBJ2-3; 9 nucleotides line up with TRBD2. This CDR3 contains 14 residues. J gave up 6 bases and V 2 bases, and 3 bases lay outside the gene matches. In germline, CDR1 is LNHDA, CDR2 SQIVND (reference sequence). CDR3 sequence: CASSIMTSGDTQYF. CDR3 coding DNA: TGTGCCAGTAGTATAATGACTAGCGGCGATACGCAGTATTTT.

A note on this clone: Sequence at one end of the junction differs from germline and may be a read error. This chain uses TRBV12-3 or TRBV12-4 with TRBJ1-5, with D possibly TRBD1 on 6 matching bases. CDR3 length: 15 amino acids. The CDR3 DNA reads TGTGCCAGCAGCTACGCCGCTGGGGGCAGTCAGCCCAAGCATTTT. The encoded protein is CASSYAAGGSQPKHF.

The CDR3 DNA sequence: TGCAGTGACAGAGATCTGCTAGTGGGGCAGTTCTTC. Amino acid sequence: CSDRDLLVGQFF. The chain employs TRBV20-1 and TRBJ2-1; D is unresolved. This CDR3 spans 12 amino acids. Per the germline V gene, CDR1 is DFQATT and CDR2 is SNEGSKA (reference sequence). V was pared by 7 bases and J by 12 bases, with 19 bases between.

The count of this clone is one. In DNA, the CDR3 is TGCGCCAGCAGCCTACGGACTAGCGGGACATACAATGAGCAGTTCTTC. It encodes CASSLRTSGTYNEQFF. The V call is TRBV5-1, the J call TRBJ2-1, with 12 bases fitting TRBD2. Germline loops: CDR1 SGHRS, CDR2 YFSETQ. J was trimmed by 4 bases and V by 4 bases; bases with no gene match: 6. The length of the CDR3 is 16 residues. Looking up the rest from reference TRBV5-1 and TRBJ2-1 gives the full variable domain: KAGVTQTPRYLIKTRGQQVTLSCSPISGHRSVSWYQQTPGQGLQFLFEYFSETQRNKGNFPGRFSGRQFSNSRSEMNVSTLELGDSALYLCASSLRTSGTYNEQFFGPGTRLTVL.

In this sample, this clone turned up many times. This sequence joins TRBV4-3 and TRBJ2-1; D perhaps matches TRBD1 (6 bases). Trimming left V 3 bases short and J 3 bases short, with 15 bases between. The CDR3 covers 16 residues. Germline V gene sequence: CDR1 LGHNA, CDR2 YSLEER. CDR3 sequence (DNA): TGCGCCAGCAGCCACTTGGGGGCTGGGGACTACAATGAGCAGTTCTTC. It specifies CASSHLGAGDYNEQFF.

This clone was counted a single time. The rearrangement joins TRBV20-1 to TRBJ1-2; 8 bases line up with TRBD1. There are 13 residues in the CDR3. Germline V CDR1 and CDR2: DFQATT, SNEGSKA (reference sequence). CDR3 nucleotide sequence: TGCAGGGGAGGATCCCAGGGGGCTGGTGGCTACACCTTC. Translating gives CRGGSQGAGGYTF.

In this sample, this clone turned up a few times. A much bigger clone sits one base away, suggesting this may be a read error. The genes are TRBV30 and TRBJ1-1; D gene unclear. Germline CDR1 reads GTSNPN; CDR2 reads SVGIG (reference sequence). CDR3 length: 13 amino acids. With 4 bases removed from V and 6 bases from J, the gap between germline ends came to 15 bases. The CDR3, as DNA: TGTGCCTGGAAGTGGGGTGCGGACGCTGAAGCTTTCTTT. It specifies CAWKWGADAEAFF.

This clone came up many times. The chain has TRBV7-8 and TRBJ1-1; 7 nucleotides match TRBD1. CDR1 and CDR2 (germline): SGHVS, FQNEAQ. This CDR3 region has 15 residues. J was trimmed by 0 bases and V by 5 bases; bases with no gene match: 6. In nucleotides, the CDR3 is TGTGCCAGCAGCCCTGCCAGGGGGGTGAACACTGAAGCTTTCTTT. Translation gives CASSPARGVNTEAFF.

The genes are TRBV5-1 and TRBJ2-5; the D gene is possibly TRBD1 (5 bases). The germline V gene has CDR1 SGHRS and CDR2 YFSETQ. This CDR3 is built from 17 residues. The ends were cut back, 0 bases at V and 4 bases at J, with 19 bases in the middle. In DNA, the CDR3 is TGCGCCAGCAGCTTGGATTGGGTAGGGGTTTCAGGAGAGACCCAGTACTTC. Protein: CASSLDWVGVSGETQYF.

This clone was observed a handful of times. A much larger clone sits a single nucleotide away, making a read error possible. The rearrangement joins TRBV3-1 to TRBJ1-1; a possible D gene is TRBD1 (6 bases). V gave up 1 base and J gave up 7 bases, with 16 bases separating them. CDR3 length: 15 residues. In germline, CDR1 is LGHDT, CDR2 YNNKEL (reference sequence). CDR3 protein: CASSQGITGLIEAFF. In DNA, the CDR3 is TGTGCCAGCAGCCAAGGCATTACAGGGTTAATTGAAGCTTTCTTT.

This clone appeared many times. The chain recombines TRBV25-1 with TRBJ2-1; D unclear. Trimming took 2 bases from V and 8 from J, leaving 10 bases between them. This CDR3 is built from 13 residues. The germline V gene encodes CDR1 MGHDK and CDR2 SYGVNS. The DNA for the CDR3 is TGTGCCAGCAGTGAAGGCTCCCCCCATGAGCAGTTCTTC. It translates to CASSEGSPHEQFF.

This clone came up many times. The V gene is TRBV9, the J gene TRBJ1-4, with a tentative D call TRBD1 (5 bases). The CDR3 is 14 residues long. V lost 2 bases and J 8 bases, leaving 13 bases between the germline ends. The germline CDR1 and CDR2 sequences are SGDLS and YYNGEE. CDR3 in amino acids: CASSVGPGAEKLFF. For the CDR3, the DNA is TGTGCCAGCAGCGTGGGACCCGGGGCGGAAAAACTGTTTTTT.

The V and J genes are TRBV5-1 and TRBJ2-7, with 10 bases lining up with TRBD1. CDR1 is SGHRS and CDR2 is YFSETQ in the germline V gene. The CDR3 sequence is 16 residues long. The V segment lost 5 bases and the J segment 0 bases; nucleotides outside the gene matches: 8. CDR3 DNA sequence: TGCGCCAGCAGTCGGGGACAGGGGTTGAGCTCCTACGAGCAGTACTTC. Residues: CASSRGQGLSSYEQYF.

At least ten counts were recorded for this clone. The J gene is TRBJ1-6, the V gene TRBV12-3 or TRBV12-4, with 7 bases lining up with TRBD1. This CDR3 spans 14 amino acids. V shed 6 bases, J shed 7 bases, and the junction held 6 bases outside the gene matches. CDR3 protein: CASSFGTVNSPLHF. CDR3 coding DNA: TGTGCCAGCAGCTTTGGGACAGTCAATTCACCCCTCCACTTT.

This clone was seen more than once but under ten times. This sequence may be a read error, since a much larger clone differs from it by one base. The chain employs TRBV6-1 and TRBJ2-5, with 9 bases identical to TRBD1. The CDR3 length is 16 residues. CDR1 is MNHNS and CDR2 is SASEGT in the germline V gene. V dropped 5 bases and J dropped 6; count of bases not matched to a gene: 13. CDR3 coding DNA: TGTGCCAGCAGTTTTACAGGGGGCGAAGGATGGCAGACCCAGTACTTC. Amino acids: CASSFTGGEGWQTQYF.